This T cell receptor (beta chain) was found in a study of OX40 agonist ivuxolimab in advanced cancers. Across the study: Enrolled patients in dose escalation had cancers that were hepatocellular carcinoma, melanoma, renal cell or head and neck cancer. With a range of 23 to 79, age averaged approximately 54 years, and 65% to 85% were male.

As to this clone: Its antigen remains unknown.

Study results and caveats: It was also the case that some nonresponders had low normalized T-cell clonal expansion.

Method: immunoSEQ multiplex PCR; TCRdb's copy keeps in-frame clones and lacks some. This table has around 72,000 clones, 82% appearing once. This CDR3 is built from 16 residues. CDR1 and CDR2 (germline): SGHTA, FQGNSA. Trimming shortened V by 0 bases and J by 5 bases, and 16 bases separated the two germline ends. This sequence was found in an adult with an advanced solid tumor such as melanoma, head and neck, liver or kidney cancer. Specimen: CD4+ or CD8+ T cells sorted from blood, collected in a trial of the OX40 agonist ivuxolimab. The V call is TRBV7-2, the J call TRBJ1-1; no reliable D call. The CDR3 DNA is TGTGCCAGCAGCTTAGCGCCGAGATCCACGGGTACTGAAGCTTTCTTT. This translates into CASSLAPRSTGTEAFF.